These 30 T cell receptor beta chains originate from one sample sequenced in a study of cytomegalovirus exposure and HLA in healthy donors (dated by TCRdb to the late 2010s). The library came from the immunoSEQ multiplex PCR assay. A mixture of 60 forward primers for TCR Vbeta segments and 13 reverse primers for TCR Jbeta segments was used in the multiplex PCR. The clones in this table, taken by TCRdb from immuneACCESS, are in-frame only. Not every clone is retained; where verified, under half of the shortfall comes from an unresolved V gene, and the cause of the rest is unknown. The sample table lists about 270,000 clones, about 75% of them with a count of one. The ten largest clones take up under 3% of the sample. Sequenced material: PBMCs. The receptors here all came from a female donor in good health and CMV-seronegative.

The V and J genes are TRBV10-3 and TRBJ1-6; possibly TRBD1 for D (5 bases). Germline assignment: CDR1 ENHRY and CDR2 SYGVKD. The V and J ends lost 0 bases and 7 bases respectively, with 10 bases between them. The CDR3 length is 15 residues. The CDR3 DNA reads TGTGCCATCAGTGAGTCGGGGCCCCGGAATTCACCCCTCCACTTT. This codes for CAISESGPRNSPLHF.

V and J are TRBV6-6 and TRBJ2-2, with TRBD2 identical over 14 bases. The germline gives CDR1 MNHNY, CDR2 SVGAGI (reference sequence). The CDR3 runs 16 residues. V dropped 4 bases and J dropped 5; count of bases not matched to a gene: 3. The CDR3 DNA is TGTGCCAGCAGTTCGGGACTAGCGGGAGTTACCGGGGAGCTGTTTTTT. The encoded protein is CASSSGLAGVTGELFF.

In regard to this clone: Other DNA sequences from this sample encode an identical CDR3 as well. The rearrangement links TRBV11-3 to TRBJ2-7; maybe TRBD2 (6 bases). V lost 5 bases, J lost 2 bases, and 10 bases lay in between. This CDR3 has 13 residues. Germline CDR1 is SGHNT and CDR2 is YENEEA. CDR3 in amino acids: CASSLRGTYEQYF. The CDR3 nucleotides are TGTGCCAGCAGCCTACGCGGGACCTACGAGCAGTACTTC.

The chain employs TRBV27 and TRBJ1-5, with D maybe TRBD1 (6 bases). Germline V gene data show CDR1 as MNHEY and CDR2 as SMNVEV (reference sequence). The V gene lost 2 bases and the J gene lost 4 bases, with 9 bases spanning the gap. This CDR3 is built from 14 residues. The CDR3 DNA sequence: TGTGCCAGCAGTTTAGGGGGCCTGAATCAGCCCCAGCATTTT. This encodes CASSLGGLNQPQHF.

V gene TRBV30 combines with J gene TRBJ2-2; TRBD1 matches 8 bases. Germline values: CDR1 GTSNPN, CDR2 SVGIG (reference sequence). The V gene end was trimmed by 0 bases and the J gene end by 5 bases; junction bases not matched to a gene: 11. This CDR3 is built from 17 residues. CDR3 sequence (DNA): TGTGCCTGGAGTGTAGGGCCCACAGGGGGGCGTACCGGGGAGCTGTTTTTT. Encoded protein: CAWSVGPTGGRTGELFF.

This chain uses TRBV12-5 with TRBJ2-3; 11 bases agree with TRBD2. CDR3 length: 16 residues. Trimming removed 5 bases from V and 4 bases from J; junction bases left unmatched: 8. Germline lookup yields CDR1 LGHNT and CDR2 FRNRAP. CDR3 protein: CASGMTSGNLADTQYF. The DNA of the CDR3 is TGTGCTAGTGGTATGACTAGCGGGAACCTTGCAGATACGCAGTATTTT.

A note on this clone: Other DNA sequences in this specimen translate into the identical CDR3. The chain recombines TRBV2 with TRBJ2-7, with 11 positions matching TRBD2. The germline CDR1 and CDR2 sequences are SNHLY and FYNNEI. This CDR3 has 12 amino acids. The V segment lost 6 bases and the J segment 5 bases; nucleotides outside the gene matches: 0. The CDR3 sequence: CASRLAGDEQYF. CDR3 in DNA: TGTGCCAGCAGACTAGCGGGAGACGAGCAGTACTTC.

This clone was observed a few times. The CDR3 spells CAISDTSGLAFSTDTQYF. The CDR3 region has the DNA TGTGCCATCAGTGACACATCGGGACTAGCGTTCAGCACAGATACGCAGTATTTT. The V and J genes are TRBV10-3 and TRBJ2-3; 10 nucleotides agree with TRBD2. CDR3 size: 18 residues. With 3 bases clipped from V and 0 bases from J, the junction kept 9 bases outside the gene matches. CDR1 is ENHRY, CDR2 SYGVKD, per germline.

This chain connects TRBV18 to TRBJ1-5, with 7 bases fitting TRBD1. V shed 2 bases, J shed 9 bases, and the junction held 13 bases outside the gene matches. There are 16 residues in the CDR3. Per germline, CDR1 KGHSH and CDR2 LQKENI. CDR3 DNA sequence: TGTGCCAGCTCACCAAGCCCCGACAGGGAGAGTTGGCCCCAGCATTTT. It codes for CASSPSPDRESWPQHF.

The V call is TRBV27, the J call TRBJ1-1; D is undetermined. This CDR3 contains 14 residues. The germline CDR1 and CDR2 sequences are MNHEY and SMNVEV (reference sequence). V was clipped by 5 bases and J by 5 bases, with 15 bases between them. Here the CDR3 reads CASSPISTGTEAFF. As DNA, the CDR3 is TGTGCCAGCAGTCCAATATCGACGGGGACTGAAGCTTTCTTT.

This chain links TRBV27 with TRBJ2-1; D gene unclear. The V end lost 5 bases, the J end lost 3 bases, and 14 bases lay between the germline ends. Looked up from germline, CDR1 is MNHEY and CDR2 is SMNVEV (reference sequence). The CDR3 is 15 residues long. For the CDR3, the DNA is TGTGCCAGCAGTCCCGACGGAGAGCACTACAATGAGCAGTTCTTC. This codes for CASSPDGEHYNEQFF.

The chain carries TRBV4-1 and TRBJ2-2, with 7 bases identical to TRBD2. In germline, CDR1 is MGHRA, CDR2 YSYEKL. The CDR3 is 18 residues long. Trimming cost V 4 bases and J 0 bases; bases outside gene matches: 11. The CDR3 DNA sequence: TGCGCCAGCAGCCGAGAACCCCTGGGAGGGCCGAACACCGGGGAGCTGTTTTTT. It specifies CASSREPLGGPNTGELFF.

V is TRBV2 and J is TRBJ2-1; 7 bases agree with TRBD1. The V segment lost 8 bases and the J segment 7 bases; nucleotides outside the gene matches: 5. Germline-derived CDR1 and CDR2 are SNHLY and FYNNEI. CDR3 length: 12 amino acids. In DNA, the CDR3 is TGTGCCAGCTGGCAGGGGGTTAATGAGCAGTTCTTC. Translation: CASWQGVNEQFF.

This chain connects TRBV27 to TRBJ2-7; 7 bases line up with TRBD2. V lost 5 bases to trimming and J lost 2 bases; unmatched junction nucleotides: 3. The CDR3 has 13 amino acids. CDR1 and CDR2 (germline): MNHEY, SMNVEV (reference sequence). As DNA, the CDR3 is TGTGCCAGCAGTCGCAGCGGGGCCTACGAGCAGTACTTC. Its translation: CASSRSGAYEQYF.

CDR3 DNA sequence: TGCGCCAGCAGCTTCGGACAGGGCAATGAGCAGTTCTTC. It encodes CASSFGQGNEQFF. The chain combines TRBV5-1 with TRBJ2-1; 8 bases line up with TRBD1. The CDR3 spans 13 residues. The germline CDR1 and CDR2 sequences are SGHRS and YFSETQ. After removal of 2 bases from V and 6 bases from J, the junction contained 1 base not matched to a gene.

The chain joins TRBV27 to TRBJ2-1, with 8 bases identical to TRBD2. The germline CDR1 and CDR2 sequences are MNHEY and SMNVEV (reference sequence). This CDR3 is 15 amino acids long. With 2 bases clipped from V and 6 bases from J, the junction kept 6 bases outside the gene matches. The CDR3 loop is CASSLGGRFLNEQFF. CDR3 nucleotide sequence: TGTGCCAGCAGTTTAGGCGGGAGGTTCCTCAATGAGCAGTTCTTC.

The chain uses TRBV4-1 and TRBJ1-5; maybe TRBD1 (6 bases). CDR3 length equals 14 residues. Germline values: CDR1 MGHRA, CDR2 YSYEKL. Trimming cost V 3 bases and J 8 bases, with 14 bases left between them. The CDR3 protein is CASSHHRVVKPQHF. CDR3 nucleotides: TGCGCCAGCAGCCATCACAGGGTCGTAAAGCCCCAGCATTTT.

The chain is built from TRBV20-1 and TRBJ2-5; D uncertain. V gave up 6 bases and J gave up 5 bases, with 10 bases separating them. Per the germline V gene, CDR1 is DFQATT and CDR2 is SNEGSKA (reference sequence). The CDR3 runs 11 residues. The CDR3 reads CSALVLETQYF. In nucleotides, the CDR3 is TGCAGTGCCCTAGTATTGGAGACCCAGTACTTC.

The genes are TRBV7-3 and TRBJ2-1; 9 bases are shared with TRBD2. The CDR3 contains 15 residues. CDR1 is SGHTA and CDR2 is FQGTGA in the germline V gene. Germline trimming cut 5 bases from V and 3 bases from J; bases unmatched to any gene: 5. This chain's CDR3 is CASSPKTSGYNEQFF. CDR3 DNA: TGTGCCAGCAGCCCAAAGACTAGCGGCTACAATGAGCAGTTCTTC.

The V gene is TRBV5-1, the J gene TRBJ2-7; TRBD1 might be the D (5 bases). The CDR3 contains 14 residues. With 3 bases removed from V and 0 bases from J, the gap between germline ends came to 10 bases. CDR1 is SGHRS and CDR2 is YFSETQ in the germline V gene. The CDR3 DNA sequence: TGCGCCAGCAGCTCGGACACCTACTCCTACGAGCAGTACTTC. The encoded protein is CASSSDTYSYEQYF. Combining the CDR3 with reference TRBV5-1 and TRBJ2-7 gives the whole variable domain KAGVTQTPRYLIKTRGQQVTLSCSPISGHRSVSWYQQTPGQGLQFLFEYFSETQRNKGNFPGRFSGRQFSNSRSEMNVSTLELGDSALYLCASSSDTYSYEQYFGPGTRLTVT.

With regard to this clone: Within the sample, other DNA sequences also encode this same CDR3. The CDR3 loop is CASSPGQGAVEQFF. CDR3 sequence (DNA): TGTGCCAGCAGCCCAGGACAGGGGGCGGTTGAGCAGTTCTTC. V and J are TRBV5-4 and TRBJ2-1; 11 bases line up with TRBD1. The junction had 6 bases not matched to a gene; V was cut back by 4 bases and J by 9 bases. Germline V lookup: CDR1 SGHNT, CDR2 YYREEE (reference sequence). The CDR3 sequence is 14 residues long.

V gene TRBV15 combines with J gene TRBJ2-2, with 11 bases matching TRBD2. Germline values: CDR1 LNHNV, CDR2 YYDKDF (reference sequence). This CDR3 region has 16 residues. The J segment lost 4 bases and the V segment lost 0 bases, leaving 1 base of the junction unmatched. The CDR3 sequence: CATSRDSGRATGELFF. The CDR3, as DNA: TGTGCCACCAGCAGAGATAGCGGGAGGGCCACCGGGGAGCTGTTTTTT.

Remarks on this clone: This specimen includes other DNA sequences encoding the same CDR3. The rearrangement joins TRBV9 to TRBJ2-3; 15 bases match TRBD2. Trimming took 0 bases from V and 2 from J; bases not matched to a gene: 4. The CDR3 covers 18 residues. CDR1 SGDLS and CDR2 YYNGEE come from the germline V gene. CDR3 region: CASSVGRTSGRVTDTQYF. As DNA, the CDR3 is TGTGCCAGCAGCGTAGGGAGGACTAGCGGGAGGGTCACAGATACGCAGTATTTT.

The V gene is TRBV7-9, the J gene TRBJ2-1; D unresolved. Germline loops: CDR1 SEHNR, CDR2 FQNEAQ (reference sequence). This CDR3 has 13 amino acids. Deletions cut 6 bases from V and 7 bases from J, with 13 bases between. CDR3 coding DNA: TGTGCCAGCAGTTTATTCTCCGGGAATGAGCAGTTCTTC. It encodes CASSLFSGNEQFF.

This clone was seen only a few times. The junction departs from germline at one end; a sequencing error may be responsible. This chain joins TRBV20-1 and TRBJ1-1, with a tentative D call TRBD1 (5 bases). The CDR3 extends over 11 amino acids. Germline V gene data show CDR1 as DFQATT and CDR2 as SNEGSKA (reference sequence). The CDR3 bases are TGCAGTGCTCAATCGACAGCCGACAGCATCTTT. It codes for CSAQSTADSIF.

The chain has TRBV28 and TRBJ1-5, with D perhaps matching TRBD1 (5 bases). Per germline, CDR1 MDHEN and CDR2 SYDVKM. CDR3 length: 16 residues. Deletions cut 7 bases from V and 2 bases from J, with 18 bases between. The CDR3 sequence: CASTRPLGGGNQPQHF. The CDR3 coding sequence is TGTGCCAGCACCCGCCCGTTGGGGGGGGGCAATCAGCCCCAGCATTTT.

The chain employs TRBV2 and TRBJ1-4; D might be TRBD1 (5 bases). Trimming took off 6 bases at V and 8 bases at J, with 19 bases between the two ends. CDR1 is SNHLY, CDR2 FYNNEI, per germline. This CDR3 has 15 amino acids. The CDR3 loop reads CASSPQGGAREKLFF. In nucleotides, the CDR3 is TGTGCCAGCAGCCCTCAGGGCGGGGCACGGGAAAAACTGTTTTTT.

This clone was recorded a few times. The J gene is TRBJ2-7, the V gene TRBV6-1, with D unclear. Looked up from germline, CDR1 is MNHNS and CDR2 is SASEGT. V was shortened by 1 base and J by 6 bases, with 10 bases between the two germline ends. This CDR3 is built from 13 residues. This CDR3 reads CASSEGLAREQYF. The CDR3, as DNA: TGTGCCAGCAGTGAAGGTCTGGCTCGCGAGCAGTACTTC.

The gene calls are TRBV2 and TRBJ2-5; tentative D call: TRBD2 (6 bases). The length of the CDR3 is 11 residues. Per the germline V gene, CDR1 is SNHLY and CDR2 is FYNNEI. Trimming shortened V by 7 bases and J by 11 bases, and 14 bases separated the two germline ends. The CDR3 DNA reads TGTGCCAGCACCCCCGCCCGGGAGCAGTACTTC. Residues: CASTPAREQYF.

The chain carries TRBV7-9 and TRBJ1-3, with D maybe TRBD1 (6 bases). The V gene's germline CDR1 is SEHNR and CDR2 FQNEAQ (reference sequence). CDR3 length: 19 residues. The germline V and J ends were trimmed by 8 bases and 0 bases, with 26 bases remaining between them. As DNA, the CDR3 is TGTGCCAGCGACCCTCGCCCGACAGGAACTTTCGACTCTGGAAACACCATATATTTT. Translating gives CASDPRPTGTFDSGNTIYF.